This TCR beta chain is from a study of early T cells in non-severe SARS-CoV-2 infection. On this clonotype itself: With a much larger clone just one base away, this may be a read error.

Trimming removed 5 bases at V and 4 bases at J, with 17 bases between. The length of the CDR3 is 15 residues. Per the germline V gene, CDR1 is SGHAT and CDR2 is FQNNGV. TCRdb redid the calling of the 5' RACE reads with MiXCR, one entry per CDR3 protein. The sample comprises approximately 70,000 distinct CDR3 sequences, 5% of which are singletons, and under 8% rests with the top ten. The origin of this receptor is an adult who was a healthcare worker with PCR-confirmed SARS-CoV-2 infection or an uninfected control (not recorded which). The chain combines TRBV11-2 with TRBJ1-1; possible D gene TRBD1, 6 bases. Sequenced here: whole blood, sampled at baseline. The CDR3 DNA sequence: TGTGCCAGCAGCCGGCGACAACAGGGATCCACTGAAGCTTTCTTT. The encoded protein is CASSRRQQGSTEAFF.